This TCR beta chain comes out of a study of CXCR3-negative and CXCR3-positive naive CD8 T cells. Study observations and caveats: In CXCR3-positive naive cells, the TRB CDR3s were more hydrophobic than in CXCR3-negative naive cells. Comparably high diversity marked both naive subsets, whereas memory CD8+ cells had much lower diversity.

CDR1 is SQVTM, CDR2 ANQGSEA, per germline. The CDR3 sequence is 13 residues long. By frequency, this clonotype is medium-sized. The antigen is unknown. A few hundred thousand cells per CD8+ T cell subset were flow-sorted in triplicate. UMI-labeled 5' RACE TRB cDNA libraries were prepared from the cells. TCRdb reworked the 5' RACE reads into one entry per CDR3 protein, no DNA. This sample's table reports about 6,900 distinct CDR3 sequences. The sequence came from a human donor in good health. Some clones in this sample may be carry-over from other donors' samples. This chain uses TRBV29-1 with TRBJ2-1; TCRdb's assignment of TRBD2 cannot be checked, as there is no DNA. The sample taken for sequencing was naive CXCR3+ CD8+ T cells from blood. The subset is: CD45RO-CCR7+CD27+CD95- naive CD8+ T cells expressing CXCR3 (TNR3+). CDR3 residues: CSVDLGSGNEQFF.